Here is one TCR beta chain with its context. The antigen is undetermined. The CDR3 loop spans 16 amino acids. The junction had 6 bases not matched to a gene; V was cut back by 0 bases and J by 7 bases. Per germline, CDR1 MGHRA and CDR2 YSYEKL. The data were taken from a study of graft-versus-host responses after intestinal transplantation. General study results and limits: Peak circulating GvH clone levels were associated with early post-transplant HvG declines. The recipient marrow held GvH clones, and some of them showed up first in ileum or blood.

Here immunoSEQ multiplex PCR was the method, and the copy in TCRdb shows in-frame clones only, minus some. Of some 90,000 clones listed, just over 90% were seen once; the top ten hold 6%. V is TRBV4-1 and J is TRBJ1-6; TRBD1 agrees at 7 bases. The clonotype comes from a human donor who received an intestinal transplant. The specimen comprised unstimulated CD8+ T cells sorted from spleen or lymph node cells, sampled before intestinal transplant. The CDR3 is CASSQDLGRGNSPLHF. In DNA, the CDR3 is TGCGCCAGCAGCCAAGACTTGGGCAGGGGGAATTCACCCCTCCACTTT.